What follows are 12 T cell receptor beta chains derived from one specimen sequenced in a study of glioma-infiltrating T cells after dendritic cell vaccination. The table came from immunoSEQ multiplex PCR; TCRdb's copy has only in-frame clones and leaves some out. The repertoire holds 75,000 to 85,000 clones, with about nine tenths as singletons. Time point: after dendritic cell vaccination, including at tumor progression/relapse. The sample in question was blood, obtained after dendritic cell vaccination. The receptors shown here come from a human donor with glioblastoma.

The chain uses TRBV6-6 and TRBJ1-3; unclear D gene. Looked up from germline, CDR1 is MNHNY and CDR2 is SVGAGI (reference sequence). Trimming stripped 0 bases from V and 4 bases from J, with 7 bases between. The length of the CDR3 is 14 residues. The CDR3 region has the DNA TGTGCCAGCAGTTACTCTCTCTTGGGAAACACCATATATTTT. This codes for CASSYSLLGNTIYF.

Worth noting for this clone: One end of the junction is discordant with germline, which a read error may explain. The V gene is TRBV11-3, the J gene TRBJ1-1, with D possibly being TRBD1 (6 bases). The CDR3 covers 13 residues. Looked up from germline, CDR1 is SGHNT and CDR2 is YENEEA. This chain's CDR3 is CASSSGVKTEAFF. The CDR3 nucleotides read TGTGCCAGCAGCTCAGGGGTGAAGACTGAAGCTTTCTTT.

The chain is built from TRBV6-1 and TRBJ2-2, with TRBD1 as a possible D gene (6 bases). CDR3 length: 17 amino acids. The V gene's germline CDR1 is MNHNS and CDR2 SASEGT. V gave up 1 base and J gave up 6 bases, with 18 bases separating them. CDR3 in DNA: TGTGCCAGCAGTGAAGTCCTCGTGGGGGCTGGACCCGGGGAGCTGTTTTTT. Its protein is CASSEVLVGAGPGELFF.

In this sample, this clone turned up a few times. Other DNA sequences in this sample translate to the same CDR3. J is TRBJ2-7 and V is TRBV6-1; D may be TRBD1 (7 bases). Looked up from germline, CDR1 is MNHNS and CDR2 is SASEGT. CDR3 length: 15 residues. Trimming took 0 bases from V and 2 from J, leaving 11 bases between them. CDR3 amino acids: CASSEAAGGPYEQYF. CDR3 sequence (DNA): TGTGCCAGCAGTGAAGCAGCAGGGGGGCCCTACGAGCAGTACTTC.

The chain is built from TRBV6-5 and TRBJ2-7; the D is unclear. Looked up from germline, CDR1 is MNHEY and CDR2 is SVGAGI. This CDR3 has 12 residues. V lost 5 bases and J 2 bases, leaving 7 bases between the germline ends. The CDR3 here is CASSAETYEQYF. The DNA for the CDR3 is TGTGCCAGCAGTGCGGAAACCTACGAGCAGTACTTC.

The chain has TRBV7-2 and TRBJ1-1; a possible D gene is TRBD1 (5 bases). Trimming removed 5 bases from V and 3 bases from J, with 16 bases in between. Germline V gene lookup returns CDR1 SGHTA and CDR2 FQGNSA. This CDR3 is 15 amino acids long. The CDR3 region is CASSLQSGGDTEAFF. CDR3 in DNA: TGTGCCAGCAGCCTCCAATCGGGGGGTGACACTGAAGCTTTCTTT. The full variable domain, with the rest looked up from reference TRBV7-2 and TRBJ1-1, is GAGVSQSPSNKVTEKGKDVELRCDPISGHTALYWYRQSLGQGLEFLIYFQGNSAPDKSGLPSDRFSAERTGGSVSTLTIQRTQQEDSAVYLCASSLQSGGDTEAFFGQGTRLTVV.

The chain joins TRBV5-6 to TRBJ2-7, with D possibly matching TRBD1 (5 bases). CDR1 and CDR2 from the germline V gene are SGHDT and YYEEEE. The CDR3 consists of 13 residues. V was trimmed by 4 bases and J by 4 bases, leaving 12 bases between them. Written as DNA, the CDR3 is TGTGCCAGCAGCGCCAGGGATCATTACGAGCAGTACTTC. Protein sequence: CASSARDHYEQYF.

V usage is TRBV5-6 and J usage is TRBJ1-2, with TRBD1 identical over 7 bases. The CDR3 covers 17 residues. Losses at the gene ends were 0 bases for V and 1 base for J; bases not matched to a gene: 9. The germline CDR1 and CDR2 sequences are SGHDT and YYEEEE. Written as DNA, the CDR3 is TGTGCCAGCAGCTTGGAGACAGGGTGGAAAAGTAACTATGGCTACACCTTC. It specifies CASSLETGWKSNYGYTF. The full variable domain, its missing parts supplied by reference TRBV5-6 and TRBJ1-2, is DAGVTQSPTHLIKTRGQQVTLRCSPKSGHDTVSWYQQALGQGPQFIFQYYEEEERQRGNFPDRFSGHQFPNYSSELNVNALLLGDSALYLCASSLETGWKSNYGYTFGSGTRLTVV.

The count of this clone is one. This chain links TRBV7-8 with TRBJ2-3, with TRBD2 matching 8 bases. CDR1 SGHVS and CDR2 FQNEAQ come from the germline V gene. The CDR3 contains 16 residues. V gave up 5 bases and J gave up 3 bases; unmatched junction bases: 10. This chain's CDR3 is CASSPRGGGGTDTQYF. The CDR3 coding sequence is TGTGCCAGCAGCCCCCGGGGCGGCGGGGGGACAGATACGCAGTATTTT. The full variable domain, its missing parts supplied by reference TRBV7-8 and TRBJ2-3, is GAGVSQSPRYKVAKRGQDVALRCDPISGHVSLFWYQQALGQGPEFLTYFQNEAQLDKSGLPSDRFFAERPEGSVSTLKIQRTQQEDSAVYLCASSPRGGGGTDTQYFGPGTRLTVL.

J is TRBJ1-1 and V is TRBV19, with 9 bases fitting TRBD1. V dropped 8 bases and J dropped 5; count of bases not matched to a gene: 9. The V gene's germline CDR1 is LNHDA and CDR2 SQIVND (reference sequence). The CDR3 consists of 14 residues. CDR3 region: CASRQGQGWTEAFF. CDR3 in DNA: TGTGCCAGTCGCCAGGGACAGGGTTGGACTGAAGCTTTCTTT.

V is TRBV7-3 and J is TRBJ2-1; 8 bases agree with TRBD2. Trimming took 2 bases from V and 12 from J; bases not matched to a gene: 12. Germline loops: CDR1 SGHTA, CDR2 FQGTGA. The CDR3 sequence is 15 residues long. CDR3 protein: CASSLSPWSGSGQFF. Written as DNA, the CDR3 is TGTGCCAGCAGCTTATCCCCTTGGAGCGGGAGTGGGCAGTTCTTC.

V is TRBV5-6 and J is TRBJ2-3, with D tentatively TRBD1 (5 bases). Germline CDR1 and CDR2: SGHDT and YYEEEE. The CDR3 covers 12 residues. V lost 3 bases and J 10 bases, leaving 12 bases between the germline ends. The CDR3 loop is CASSSQGHAQYF. The DNA for the CDR3 is TGTGCCAGCAGCTCGCAGGGTCATGCGCAGTATTTT. Based on the CDR3 plus reference TRBV5-6 and TRBJ2-3, the full variable domain is DAGVTQSPTHLIKTRGQQVTLRCSPKSGHDTVSWYQQALGQGPQFIFQYYEEEERQRGNFPDRFSGHQFPNYSSELNVNALLLGDSALYLCASSSQGHAQYFGPGTRLTVL.